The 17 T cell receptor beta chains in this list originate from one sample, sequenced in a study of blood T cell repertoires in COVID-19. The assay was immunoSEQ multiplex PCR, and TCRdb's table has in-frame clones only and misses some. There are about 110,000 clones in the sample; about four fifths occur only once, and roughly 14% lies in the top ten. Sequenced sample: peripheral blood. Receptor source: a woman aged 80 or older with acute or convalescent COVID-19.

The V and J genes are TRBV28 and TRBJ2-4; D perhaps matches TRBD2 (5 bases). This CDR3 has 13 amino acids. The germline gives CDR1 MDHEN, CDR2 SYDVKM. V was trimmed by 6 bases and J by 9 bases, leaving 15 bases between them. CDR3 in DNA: TGTGCCAGCAGCTTAGGCGGCGGGTCCATTCAGTACTTC. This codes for CASSLGGGSIQYF.

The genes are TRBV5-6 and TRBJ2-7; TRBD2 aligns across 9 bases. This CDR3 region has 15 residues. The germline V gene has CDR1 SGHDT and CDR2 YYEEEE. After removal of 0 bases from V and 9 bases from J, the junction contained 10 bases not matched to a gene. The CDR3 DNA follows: TGTGCCAGCAGCTTGGGGCTAGCGGGATCTCTGGGGCAGTACGTC. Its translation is CASSLGLAGSLGQYV.

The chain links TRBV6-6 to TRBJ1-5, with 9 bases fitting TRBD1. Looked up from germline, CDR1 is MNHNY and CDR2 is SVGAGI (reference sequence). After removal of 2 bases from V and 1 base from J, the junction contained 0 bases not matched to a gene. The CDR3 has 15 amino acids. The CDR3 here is CASSYGQGSNQPQHF. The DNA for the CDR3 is TGTGCCAGCAGTTACGGACAGGGGAGCAATCAGCCCCAGCATTTT.

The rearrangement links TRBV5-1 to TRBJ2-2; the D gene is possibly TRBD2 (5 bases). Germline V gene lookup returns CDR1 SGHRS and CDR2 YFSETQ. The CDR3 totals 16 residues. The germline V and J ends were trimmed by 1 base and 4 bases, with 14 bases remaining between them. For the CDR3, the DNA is TGCGCCAGCAGCTTGATCCCTATAGCGAGCACCGGGGAGCTGTTTTTT. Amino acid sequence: CASSLIPIASTGELFF. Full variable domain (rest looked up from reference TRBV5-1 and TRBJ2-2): KAGVTQTPRYLIKTRGQQVTLSCSPISGHRSVSWYQQTPGQGLQFLFEYFSETQRNKGNFPGRFSGRQFSNSRSEMNVSTLELGDSALYLCASSLIPIASTGELFFGEGSRLTVL.

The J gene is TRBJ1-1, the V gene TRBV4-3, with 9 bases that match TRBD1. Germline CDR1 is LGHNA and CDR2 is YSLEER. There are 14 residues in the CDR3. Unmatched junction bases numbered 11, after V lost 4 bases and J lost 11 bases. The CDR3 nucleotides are TGCGCCAGCAGCCCGGGGGGGACAGGGACGACGGCTTTCTTT. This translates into CASSPGGTGTTAFF.

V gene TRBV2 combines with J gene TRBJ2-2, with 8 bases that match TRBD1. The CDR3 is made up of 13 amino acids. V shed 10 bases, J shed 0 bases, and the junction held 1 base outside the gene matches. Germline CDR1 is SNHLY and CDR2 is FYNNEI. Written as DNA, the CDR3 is TGTGCCACGACAGGGGCGAACACCGGGGAGCTGTTTTTT. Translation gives CATTGANTGELFF.

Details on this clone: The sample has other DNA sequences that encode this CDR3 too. Here the CDR3 DNA reads TGTGCCAGCAGTTTAGCGACAGATACGCAGTATTTT. Residues: CASSLATDTQYF. V is TRBV28 and J is TRBJ2-3, with no clear D. V gave up 2 bases and J gave up 3 bases, with 3 bases separating them. This CDR3 is built from 12 residues. Germline lookup yields CDR1 MDHEN and CDR2 SYDVKM. Based on the CDR3 plus reference TRBV28 and TRBJ2-3, the full variable domain is DVKVTQSSRYLVKRTGEKVFLECVQDMDHENMFWYRQDPGLGLRLIYFSYDVKMKEKGDIPEGYSVSREKKERFSLILESASTNQTSMYLCASSLATDTQYFGPGTRLTVL.

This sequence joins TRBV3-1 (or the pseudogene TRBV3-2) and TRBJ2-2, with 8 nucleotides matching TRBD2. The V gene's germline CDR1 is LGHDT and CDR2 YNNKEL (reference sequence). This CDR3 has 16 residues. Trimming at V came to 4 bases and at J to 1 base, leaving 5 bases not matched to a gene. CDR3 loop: CASSLRTSRNTGELFF. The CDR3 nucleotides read TGTGCCAGCAGCCTGAGGACTAGCCGGAACACCGGGGAGCTGTTTTTT.

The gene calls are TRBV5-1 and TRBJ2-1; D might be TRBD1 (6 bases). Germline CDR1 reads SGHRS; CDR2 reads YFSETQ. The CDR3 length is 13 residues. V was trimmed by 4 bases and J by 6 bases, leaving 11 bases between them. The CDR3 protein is CASSPEGVNEQFF. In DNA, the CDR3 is TGCGCCAGCAGCCCTGAGGGGGTCAATGAGCAGTTCTTC.

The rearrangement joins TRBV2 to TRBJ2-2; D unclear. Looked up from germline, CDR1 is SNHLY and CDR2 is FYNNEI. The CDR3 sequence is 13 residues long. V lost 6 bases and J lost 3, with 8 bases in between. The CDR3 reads CASRFVDTGELFF. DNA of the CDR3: TGTGCCAGCAGATTTGTCGACACCGGGGAGCTGTTTTTT.

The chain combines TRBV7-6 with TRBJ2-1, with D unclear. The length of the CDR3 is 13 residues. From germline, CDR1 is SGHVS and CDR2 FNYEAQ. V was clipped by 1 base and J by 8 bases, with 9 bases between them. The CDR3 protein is CASSLELLDEQFF. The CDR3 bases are TGTGCCAGCAGCTTAGAGCTCTTGGATGAGCAGTTCTTC.

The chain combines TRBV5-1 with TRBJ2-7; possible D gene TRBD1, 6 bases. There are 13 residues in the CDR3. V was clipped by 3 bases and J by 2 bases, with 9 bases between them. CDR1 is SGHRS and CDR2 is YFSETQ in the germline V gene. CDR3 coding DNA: TGCGCCAGCAGCTCAGGACAGACCTACGAGCAGTACTTC. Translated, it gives CASSSGQTYEQYF.

As DNA, the CDR3 is TGTGCCAGCAGCTTAATAGCCTACAATGAGCAGTTCTTC. Protein: CASSLIAYNEQFF. V gene TRBV7-9 combines with J gene TRBJ2-1, with D unresolved. The CDR3 spans 13 residues. Germline V CDR1 and CDR2: SEHNR, FQNEAQ (reference sequence). The ends were cut back, 2 bases at V and 2 bases at J, with 4 bases in the middle.

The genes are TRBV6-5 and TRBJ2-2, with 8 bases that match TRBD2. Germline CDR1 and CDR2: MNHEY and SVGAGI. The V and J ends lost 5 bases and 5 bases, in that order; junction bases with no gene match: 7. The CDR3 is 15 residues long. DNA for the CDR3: TGTGCCAGCAGTCGGGGGGGGCGGGAGACCGGGGAGCTGTTTTTT. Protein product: CASSRGGRETGELFF.

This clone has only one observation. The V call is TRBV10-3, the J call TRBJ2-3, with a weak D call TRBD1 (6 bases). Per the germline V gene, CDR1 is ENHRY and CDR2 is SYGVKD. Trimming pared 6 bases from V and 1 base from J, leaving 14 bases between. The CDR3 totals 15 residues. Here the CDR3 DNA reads TGTGCCATCAGGGAACCGGGACAAGGCACAGATACGCAGTATTTT. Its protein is CAIREPGQGTDTQYF.

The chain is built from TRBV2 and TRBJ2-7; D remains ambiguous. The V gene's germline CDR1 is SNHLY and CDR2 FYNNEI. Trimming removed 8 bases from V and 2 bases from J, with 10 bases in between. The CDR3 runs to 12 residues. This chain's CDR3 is CASRAAPYEQYF. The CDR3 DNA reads TGTGCCAGCCGCGCGGCCCCCTACGAGCAGTACTTC.

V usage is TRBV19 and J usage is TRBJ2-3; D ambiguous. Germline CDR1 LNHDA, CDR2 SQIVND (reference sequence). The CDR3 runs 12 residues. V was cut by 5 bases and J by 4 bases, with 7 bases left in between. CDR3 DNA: TGTGCCAGTAGTCTGAGTGCAGATACGCAGTATTTT. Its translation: CASSLSADTQYF.